A single sample is the source of the 7 T cell receptor beta chains below, sequenced in a study of a mutant IDH1 vaccine in newly diagnosed glioma. Described time point: week 35, safety follow-up. Every vaccination contained 300 ug of the mutant IDH1 20-mer peptide and was paired with topical imiquimod. This table comes from immunoSEQ multiplex PCR, and its TCRdb copy is limited to in-frame clones, with some not included. The table includes over 60,000 clones, roughly 76% detected once. The antigens of these receptors remain unknown. The specimen was PBMCs, collected from a glioma patient whose treatment included an IDH1 peptide vaccine. The receptors were sampled from a middle-aged man with glioma.

In this sample, this clone turned up a few times. The J gene is TRBJ1-2, the V gene TRBV19; D gene ambiguous. Between the trimmed V and J ends, which lost 6 bases and 4 bases, there was a span of 9 bases. CDR3 length: 12 residues. Germline V gives CDR1 LNHDA, CDR2 SQIVND (reference sequence). The CDR3 is CASSQTVYGYTF. CDR3 bases: TGTGCCAGTAGCCAGACGGTCTATGGCTACACCTTC.

This sequence joins TRBV7-2 and TRBJ2-5; 11 positions match TRBD2. The DNA end favors TRBJ2-7, so the J call may be wrong. The CDR3 consists of 15 residues. The V gene's germline CDR1 is SGHTA and CDR2 FQGNSA. In DNA, the CDR3 is TGTGCCAGCAGCGTTCCGGGACTAGCGGCCTACGAGCAGTACTTC. Its protein is CASSVPGLAAYEQYF.

The rearrangement joins TRBV7-3 to TRBJ2-3; 9 positions match TRBD2. CDR3 length: 14 amino acids. J was trimmed by 4 bases and V by 5 bases; bases with no gene match: 4. The germline gives CDR1 SGHTA, CDR2 FQGTGA. The DNA of the CDR3 is TGTGCCAGCAGCCAAACTAGCGGGTCAGATACGCAGTATTTT. It is translated as CASSQTSGSDTQYF.

The rearrangement links TRBV2 to TRBJ2-7; weak D call: TRBD1 (5 bases). The CDR3 contains 12 residues. Trimming took 6 bases from V and 6 from J, leaving 12 bases between them. Germline CDR1 reads SNHLY; CDR2 reads FYNNEI. The chain's CDR3 is CASRAGSREQYF. The CDR3 DNA reads as TGTGCCAGCAGGGCAGGGTCTCGCGAGCAGTACTTC.

This clone has just a few counts. The rearrangement joins TRBV15 to TRBJ1-5; D perhaps matches TRBD1 (5 bases). The CDR3 length is 17 residues. V was shortened by 5 bases and J by 0 bases, with 17 bases between the two germline ends. Germline CDR1 LNHNV, CDR2 YYDKDF (reference sequence). The CDR3 loop is CATSGFGTLYSNQPQHF. The CDR3 DNA follows: TGTGCCACCAGCGGATTCGGGACCCTTTATAGCAATCAGCCCCAGCATTTT.

This clone was found a few times. The chain links TRBV18 to TRBJ1-5; D is uncertain. The CDR3 is 13 amino acids. Trimming took off 4 bases at V and 11 bases at J, with 15 bases between the two ends. Germline V gene lookup returns CDR1 KGHSH and CDR2 LQKENI. CDR3 in DNA: TGTGCCAGCTCACTTCAACCCCATTCAGCCCAGCATTTT. Translating gives CASSLQPHSAQHF.

The V call is TRBV25-1, the J call TRBJ1-4; D gene unclear. Germline V CDR1 and CDR2: MGHDK, SYGVNS. V was clipped by 0 bases and J by 0 bases, with 5 bases between them. The CDR3 has 15 residues. The CDR3 region has the DNA TGTGCCAGCAGTGAATATGACCCAACTAATGAAAAACTGTTTTTT. It translates to CASSEYDPTNEKLFF.